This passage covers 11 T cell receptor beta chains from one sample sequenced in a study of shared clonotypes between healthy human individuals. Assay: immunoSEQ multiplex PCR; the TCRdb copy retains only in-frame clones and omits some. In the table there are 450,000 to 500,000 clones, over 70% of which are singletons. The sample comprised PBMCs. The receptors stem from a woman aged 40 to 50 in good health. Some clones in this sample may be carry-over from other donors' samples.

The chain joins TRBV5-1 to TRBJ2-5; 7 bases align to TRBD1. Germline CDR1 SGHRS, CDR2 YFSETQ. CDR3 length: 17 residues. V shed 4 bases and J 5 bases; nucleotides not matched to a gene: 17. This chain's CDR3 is CASSPTGNEGFLETQYF. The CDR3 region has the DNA TGCGCCAGCAGCCCGACAGGGAACGAAGGGTTTTTGGAGACCCAGTACTTC.

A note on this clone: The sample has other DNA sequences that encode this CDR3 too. In DNA, the CDR3 is TGTGCCAGCTCACCAACACAAGAGACCCAGTACTTC. It codes for CASSPTQETQYF. The genes are TRBV18 and TRBJ2-5; D not certain. Between the trimmed V and J ends, which lost 2 bases and 2 bases, there was a span of 3 bases. The germline CDR1 and CDR2 sequences are KGHSH and LQKENI. The CDR3 extends over 12 amino acids.

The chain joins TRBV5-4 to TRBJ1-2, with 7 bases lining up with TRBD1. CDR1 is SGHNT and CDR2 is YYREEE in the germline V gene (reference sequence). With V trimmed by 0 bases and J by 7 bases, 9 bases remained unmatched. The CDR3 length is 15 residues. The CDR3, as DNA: TGTGCCAGCAGCTTGGACAGGGGTTGGGTTCGTGGCTACACCTTC. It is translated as CASSLDRGWVRGYTF.

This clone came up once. Here the CDR3 DNA reads TGTGCCAGTAGAAGGGGACAGAGCTCTGGGGCCAACGTCCTGACTTTC. Protein: CASRRGQSSGANVLTF. The gene calls are TRBV19 and TRBJ2-6, with 7 bases identical to TRBD1. Trimming took 6 bases from V and 0 from J; bases not matched to a gene: 5. Looked up from germline, CDR1 is LNHDA and CDR2 is SQIVND (reference sequence). The CDR3 length is 16 residues. Filled out from reference TRBV19 and TRBJ2-6, the complete variable domain reads DGGITQSPKYLFRKEGQNVTLSCEQNLNHDAMYWYRQDPGQGLRLIYYSQIVNDFQKGDIAEGYSVSREKKESFPLTVTSAQKNPTAFYLCASRRGQSSGANVLTFGAGSRLTVL.

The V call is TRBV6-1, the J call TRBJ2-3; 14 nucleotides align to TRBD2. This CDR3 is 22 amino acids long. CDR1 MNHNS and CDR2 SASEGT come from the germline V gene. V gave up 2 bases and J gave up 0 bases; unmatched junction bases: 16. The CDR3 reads CASSERLGRGTSGRPSTDTQYF. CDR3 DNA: TGTGCCAGCAGTGAAAGGTTGGGCCGCGGGACTAGCGGGAGACCTAGCACAGATACGCAGTATTTT.

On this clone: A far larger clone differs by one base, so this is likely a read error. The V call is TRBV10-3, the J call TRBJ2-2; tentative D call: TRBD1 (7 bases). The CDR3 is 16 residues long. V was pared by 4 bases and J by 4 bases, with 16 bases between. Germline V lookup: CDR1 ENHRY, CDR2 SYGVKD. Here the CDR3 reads CAISVGGTASTGELFF. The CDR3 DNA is TGTGCCATCAGTGTTGGGGGGACAGCGAGCACCGGGGAGCTGTTTTTT.

DNA for the CDR3: TGTGCCTGCCTAGGGATATTCGGGACAGATACGCAGTATTTT. Translation: CACLGIFGTDTQYF. The V and J genes are TRBV30 and TRBJ2-3; no reliable D call. V was clipped by 6 bases and J by 3 bases, with 16 bases between them. There are 14 residues in the CDR3. Per germline, CDR1 GTSNPN and CDR2 SVGIG (reference sequence).

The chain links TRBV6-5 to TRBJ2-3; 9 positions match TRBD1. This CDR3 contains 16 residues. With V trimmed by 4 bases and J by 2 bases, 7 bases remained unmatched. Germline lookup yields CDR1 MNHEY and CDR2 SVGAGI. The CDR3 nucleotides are TGTGCCAGCAGTTTACAGGGGGCATATTACACAGATACGCAGTATTTT. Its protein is CASSLQGAYYTDTQYF.

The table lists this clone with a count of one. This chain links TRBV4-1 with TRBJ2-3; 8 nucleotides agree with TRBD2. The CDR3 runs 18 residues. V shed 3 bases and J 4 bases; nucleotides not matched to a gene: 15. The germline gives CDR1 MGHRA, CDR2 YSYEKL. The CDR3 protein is CASSHEEGAGALPDTQYF. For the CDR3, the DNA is TGCGCCAGCAGCCATGAGGAGGGAGCGGGAGCGCTACCAGATACGCAGTATTTT.

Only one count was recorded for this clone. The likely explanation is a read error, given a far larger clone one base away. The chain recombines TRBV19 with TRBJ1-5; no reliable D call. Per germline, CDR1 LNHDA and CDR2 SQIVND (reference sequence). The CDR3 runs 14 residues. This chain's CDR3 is CSSSMGFGNQPQHF. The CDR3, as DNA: TGTTCCAGTAGTATGGGGTTTGGGAATCAGCCCCAGCATTTT.

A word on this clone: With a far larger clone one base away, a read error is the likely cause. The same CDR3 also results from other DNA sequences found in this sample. The CDR3 DNA reads TGCGCCAGCAGCCGGACAGGAGCCAACACTGAGGCTTTCTTT. Encoded protein: CASSRTGANTEAFF. The rearrangement joins TRBV4-1 to TRBJ1-1; 7 nucleotides align to TRBD1. CDR1 and CDR2 from the germline V gene are MGHRA and YSYEKL. The CDR3 covers 14 residues.